This TCR beta chain was sequenced for a study of a mutant IDH1 vaccine in newly diagnosed glioma. Study-wide findings and caveats: Any relationship between pseudoprogression and changes in top peripheral T cell clonotypes seemed absent. The study observed vaccine-induced immune responses in approximately 93% of patients.

TCRdb's table, derived via immunoSEQ multiplex PCR, lists solely in-frame clones and lacks some. The table has 35,000 to 40,000 clones, around four fifths seen once; the top ten hold about 9.1%. Concerning this clone itself: Its specificity is not known.

V gave up 3 bases and J gave up 1 base, with 7 bases separating them. CDR3 length: 14 amino acids. Germline V gives CDR1 SNHLY, CDR2 FYNNEI. Time point of the sample: baseline, week 1 (first vaccination visit). Regarding treatment: pre-vaccination baseline after standard-of-care therapy. This chain joins TRBV2 and TRBJ1-5; no clear D gene. The clonotype comes from a man aged 40-50 years with glioma. Some clones in this sample may be carry-over from other donors' samples. The source was PBMCs, collected from a glioma patient treated with radiotherapy, temozolomide or both. In DNA, the CDR3 is TGTGCCAGCAGTGAGGGTAGCAGCAATCAGCCCCAGCATTTT. Residues: CASSEGSSNQPQHF.